This record concerns one T cell receptor beta chain sequence. The V and J ends lost 9 bases and 1 base, in that order; junction bases with no gene match: 7. The V gene's germline CDR1 is KGHDR and CDR2 SFDVKD. The CDR3 has 15 residues. The data were obtained in a study of blood T cell repertoires in COVID-19. For the study at large: The origin of the acute and convalescent COVID-19 samples was the United States, Italy and Spain. From T cells, B-cell-depleted T cells, or PBMCs came the material, which was cDNA or gDNA.

Repertoires were generated with immunoSEQ multiplex PCR, while TCRdb's copy carries only in-frame clones and drops some. The repertoire holds 110,000 or so clones, with around 80% as singletons. The genes are TRBV24-1 and TRBJ2-3; 9 bases are a match to TRBD1. The TCR sequence derives from a human donor in a cohort sampled during active or convalescent COVID-19. What was sequenced was peripheral blood. The CDR3 reads CATHNRDRGTDTQYF. As DNA, the CDR3 is TGTGCCACCCATAACCGGGACAGGGGCACAGATACGCAGTATTTT.